This T cell receptor (beta chain) was obtained from a study of blood T cell repertoires in COVID-19. About the study: Researchers got acute and convalescent COVID-19 samples from the United States, Italy and Spain. Nucleic acid was either cDNA or gDNA, and it came from T cells, B-cell-depleted T cells, or PBMCs.

Original processing methods: Reference gene primer amplification gave estimated nucleated cell counts. Sequenced by immunoSEQ multiplex PCR; TCRdb stores in-frame clones only, minus some. V, J and clone size are taken as reported in that table, and D and trimming were inferred from the DNA itself. The sample contains some 98,000 clones, about four fifths of which appear only once. Germline CDR1 reads SGHTA; CDR2 reads FQGNSA. The CDR3 extends over 16 amino acids. V was cut by 5 bases and J by 4 bases, with 18 bases left in between. Input material: peripheral blood. This TCR was recovered from a human donor in a cohort sampled during active COVID-19. The J gene is TRBJ1-3, the V gene TRBV7-2; perhaps TRBD1 as D (5 bases). Here the CDR3 DNA reads TGTGCCAGCAGCCCACTTCTAGCGGGGCGAGGAAACACCATATATTTT. This gives the protein CASSPLLAGRGNTIYF.